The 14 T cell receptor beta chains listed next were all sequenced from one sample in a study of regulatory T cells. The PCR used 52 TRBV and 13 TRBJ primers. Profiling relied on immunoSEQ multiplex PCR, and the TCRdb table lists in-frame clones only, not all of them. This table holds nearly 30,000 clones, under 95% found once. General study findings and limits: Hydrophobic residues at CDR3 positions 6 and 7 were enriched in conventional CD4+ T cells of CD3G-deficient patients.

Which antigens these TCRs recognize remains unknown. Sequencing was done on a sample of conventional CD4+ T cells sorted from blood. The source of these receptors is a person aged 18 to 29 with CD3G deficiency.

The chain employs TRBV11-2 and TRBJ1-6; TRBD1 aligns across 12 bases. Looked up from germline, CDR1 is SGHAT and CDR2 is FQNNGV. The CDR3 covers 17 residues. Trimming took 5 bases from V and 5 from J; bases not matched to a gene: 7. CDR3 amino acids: CASSRAGQGADNSPLHF. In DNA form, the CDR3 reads TGTGCCAGCAGCCGCGCGGGACAGGGGGCCGATAATTCACCCCTCCACTTT.

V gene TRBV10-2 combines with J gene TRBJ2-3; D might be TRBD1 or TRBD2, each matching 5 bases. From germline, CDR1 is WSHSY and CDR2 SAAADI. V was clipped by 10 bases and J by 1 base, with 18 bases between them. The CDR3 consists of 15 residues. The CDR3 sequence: CATRRDGSGTDTQYF. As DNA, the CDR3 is TGCGCCACCAGACGGGACGGATCTGGCACAGATACGCAGTATTTT.

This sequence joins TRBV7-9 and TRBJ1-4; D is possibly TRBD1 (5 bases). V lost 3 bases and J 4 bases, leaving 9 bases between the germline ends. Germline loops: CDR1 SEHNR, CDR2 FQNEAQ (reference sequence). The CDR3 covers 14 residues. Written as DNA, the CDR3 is TGTGCCAGCAGCTTGGGACTGGGTAATGAAAAACTGTTTTTT. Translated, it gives CASSLGLGNEKLFF.

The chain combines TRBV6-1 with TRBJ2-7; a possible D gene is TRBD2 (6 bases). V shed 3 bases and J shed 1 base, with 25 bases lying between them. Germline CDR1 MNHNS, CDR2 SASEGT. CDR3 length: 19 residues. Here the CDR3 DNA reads TGTGCCAGCAGTGATTTATTTGTTCGGGGGTCCGATTATTCCTACGAGCAGTACTTC. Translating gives CASSDLFVRGSDYSYEQYF.

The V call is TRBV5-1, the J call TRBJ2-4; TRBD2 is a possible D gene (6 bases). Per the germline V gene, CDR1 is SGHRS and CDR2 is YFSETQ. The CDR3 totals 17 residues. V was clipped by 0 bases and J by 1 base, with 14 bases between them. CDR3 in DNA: TGCGCCAGCAGCTTGGGGTGGGGGACTTCTGCCAAAAACATTCAGTACTTC. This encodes CASSLGWGTSAKNIQYF.

CDR3 amino acids: CSVRQAGSGEQFF. The CDR3 DNA is TGCAGCGTTCGGCAGGCCGGGAGTGGTGAGCAGTTCTTC. The rearrangement links TRBV29-1 to TRBJ2-1; D is possibly TRBD2 (6 bases). This CDR3 is 13 amino acids long. Germline V gene data show CDR1 as SQVTM and CDR2 as ANQGSEA. Trimming pared 5 bases from V and 9 bases from J, leaving 17 bases between.

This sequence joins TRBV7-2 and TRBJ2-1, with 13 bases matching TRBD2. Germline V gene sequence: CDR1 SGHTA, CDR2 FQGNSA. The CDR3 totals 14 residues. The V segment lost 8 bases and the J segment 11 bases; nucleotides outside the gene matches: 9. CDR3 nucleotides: TGTGCCAGCGGCCCCGGGACTAGCGGGGAGAAGCAGTTCTTC. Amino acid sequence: CASGPGTSGEKQFF.

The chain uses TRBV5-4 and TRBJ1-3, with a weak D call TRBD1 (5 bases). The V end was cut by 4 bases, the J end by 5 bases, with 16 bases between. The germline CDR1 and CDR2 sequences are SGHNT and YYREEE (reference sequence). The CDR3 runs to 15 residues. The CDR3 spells CASSDPTVTRNTIYF. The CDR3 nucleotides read TGTGCCAGCAGCGATCCGACAGTGACTCGAAACACCATATATTTT.

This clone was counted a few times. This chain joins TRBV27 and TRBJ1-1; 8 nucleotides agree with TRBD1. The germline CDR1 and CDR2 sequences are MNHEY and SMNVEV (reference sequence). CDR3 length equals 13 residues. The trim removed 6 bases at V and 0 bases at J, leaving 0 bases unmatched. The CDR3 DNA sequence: TGTGCCAGCAGGGACAGGGTGAACACTGAAGCTTTCTTT. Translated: CASRDRVNTEAFF.

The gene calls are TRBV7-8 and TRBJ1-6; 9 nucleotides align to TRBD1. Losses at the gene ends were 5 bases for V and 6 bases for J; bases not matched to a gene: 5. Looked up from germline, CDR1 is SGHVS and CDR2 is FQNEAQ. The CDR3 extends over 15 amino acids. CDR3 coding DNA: TGTGCCAGCAGCCGAAACAGGGGGCCTAATTCACCCCTCCACTTT. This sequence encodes CASSRNRGPNSPLHF.

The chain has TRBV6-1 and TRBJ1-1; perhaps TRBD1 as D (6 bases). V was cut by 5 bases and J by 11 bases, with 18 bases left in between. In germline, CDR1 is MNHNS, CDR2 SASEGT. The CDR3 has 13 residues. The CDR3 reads CASSQKSQGKAFF. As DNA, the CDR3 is TGTGCCAGCAGTCAGAAATCCCAGGGGAAGGCTTTCTTT.

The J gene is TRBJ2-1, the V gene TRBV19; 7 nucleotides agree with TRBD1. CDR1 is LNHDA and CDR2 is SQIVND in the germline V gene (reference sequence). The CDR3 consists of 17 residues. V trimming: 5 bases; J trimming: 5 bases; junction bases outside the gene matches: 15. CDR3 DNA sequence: TGTGCCAGTAGTCCCCGACAGGGCCGATCCCCCGACAATGAGCAGTTCTTC. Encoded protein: CASSPRQGRSPDNEQFF. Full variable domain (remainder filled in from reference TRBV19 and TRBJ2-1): DGGITQSPKYLFRKEGQNVTLSCEQNLNHDAMYWYRQDPGQGLRLIYYSQIVNDFQKGDIAEGYSVSREKKESFPLTVTSAQKNPTAFYLCASSPRQGRSPDNEQFFGPGTRLTVL.

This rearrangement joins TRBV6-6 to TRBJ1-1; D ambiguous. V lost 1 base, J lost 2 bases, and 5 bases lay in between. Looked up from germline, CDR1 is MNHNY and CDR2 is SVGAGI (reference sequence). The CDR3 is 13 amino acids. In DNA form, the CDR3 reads TGTGCCAGCAGTTACTTACCCAACACTGAAGCTTTCTTT. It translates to CASSYLPNTEAFF.

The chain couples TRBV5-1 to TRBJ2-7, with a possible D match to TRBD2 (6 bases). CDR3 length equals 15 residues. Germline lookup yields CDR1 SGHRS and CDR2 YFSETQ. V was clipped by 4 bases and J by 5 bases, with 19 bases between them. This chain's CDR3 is CASSPAGGRDHEQYF. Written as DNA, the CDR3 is TGCGCCAGCAGCCCAGCGGGCGGAAGGGACCACGAGCAGTACTTC.